This T cell receptor beta chain comes out of a study of T cells expressing NK-cell markers. Overall study: The authors derived TCR beta repertoires from sorted CD3+CD56+NKG2C+, CD3+CD56+NKG2C- and CD3+CD56-NKG2C+ T cells. Out of eight donors sequenced, seven tested HCMV-seropositive and the remaining one seronegative. The study, taken as a whole, reports: The study did not resolve the HCMV specificity of expanded NKG2C+ T cell clones.

TCRdb re-called the 5' RACE reads; every CDR3 protein appears as one record, without DNA. The listing contains about 390,000 distinct CDR3 sequences. Points on this clonotype: As yet, its antigen is unknown.

In germline, CDR1 is SQVTM, CDR2 ANQGSEA. The CDR3 has 16 residues. This receptor was obtained from a woman in her fifties or sixties in good health. Input material: blood T cells: a sorted CD56 or NKG2C T cell subset, CD4+ or CD8+ T cells, or bulk PBMC T cells (not recorded which). The chain carries TRBV29-1 and TRBJ2-1; there is no DNA to check the TCRdb D call of TRBD2. CDR3 amino acids: CSVEASGTSGSYEQFF.